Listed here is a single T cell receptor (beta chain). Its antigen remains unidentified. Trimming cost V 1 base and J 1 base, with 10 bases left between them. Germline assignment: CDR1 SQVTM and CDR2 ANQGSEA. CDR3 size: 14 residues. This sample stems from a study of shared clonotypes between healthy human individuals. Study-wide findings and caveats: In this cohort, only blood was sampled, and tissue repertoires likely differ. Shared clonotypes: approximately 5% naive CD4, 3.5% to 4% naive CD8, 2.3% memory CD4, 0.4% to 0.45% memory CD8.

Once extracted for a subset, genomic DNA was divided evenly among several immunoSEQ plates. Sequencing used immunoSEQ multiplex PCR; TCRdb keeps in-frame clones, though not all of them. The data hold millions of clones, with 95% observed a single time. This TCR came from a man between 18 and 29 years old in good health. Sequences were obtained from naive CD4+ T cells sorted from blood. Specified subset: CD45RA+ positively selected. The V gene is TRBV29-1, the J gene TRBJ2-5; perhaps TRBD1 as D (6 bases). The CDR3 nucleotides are TGCAGCGTTGAAGTGGGGGCCAGCCAAGAGACCCAGTACTTC. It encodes CSVEVGASQETQYF.